This T cell receptor (beta chain) was found in a study of blood T cell repertoires in COVID-19. About the study: There were acute and convalescent COVID-19 samples, and they came from the United States, Italy and Spain. From T cells, B-cell-depleted T cells, or PBMCs came the material, which was cDNA or gDNA.

Study processing details: Amplifying reference gene primers gave estimates of nucleated cell counts. Assay used: immunoSEQ multiplex PCR; TCRdb lists only in-frame clones, some missing. That table gives V, J and clone size, and the DNA gave D and trimming. This table has tens of thousands of clones, roughly 85% appearing once. Germline V CDR1 and CDR2: SGHDT, YYEEEE. V lost 4 bases and J 2 bases, leaving 16 bases between the germline ends. The CDR3 contains 15 residues. The chain couples TRBV5-6 to TRBJ2-7, with no clear D. This TCR came from a woman aged 45 to 65 with active COVID-19. Specimen: peripheral blood. In DNA, the CDR3 is TGTGCCAGCAGCCTTTCAGTTTTTCGGGCCTACGAGCAGTACTTC. Amino acid sequence: CASSLSVFRAYEQYF. Supplemented by reference TRBV5-6 and TRBJ2-7, the full variable domain reads DAGVTQSPTHLIKTRGQQVTLRCSPKSGHDTVSWYQQALGQGPQFIFQYYEEEERQRGNFPDRFSGHQFPNYSSELNVNALLLGDSALYLCASSLSVFRAYEQYFGPGTRLTVT.